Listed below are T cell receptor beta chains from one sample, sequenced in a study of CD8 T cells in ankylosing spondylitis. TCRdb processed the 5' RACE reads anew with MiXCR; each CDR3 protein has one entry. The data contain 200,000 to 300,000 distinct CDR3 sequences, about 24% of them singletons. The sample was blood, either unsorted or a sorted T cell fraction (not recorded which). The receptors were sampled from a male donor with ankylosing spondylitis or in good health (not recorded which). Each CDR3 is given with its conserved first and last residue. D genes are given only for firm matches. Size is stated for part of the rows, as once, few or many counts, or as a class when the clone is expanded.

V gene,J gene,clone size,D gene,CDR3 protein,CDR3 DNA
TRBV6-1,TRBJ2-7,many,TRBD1,CASSRGTGSSFYEQYF,TGTGCCAGCAGTCGCGGGACAGGGTCATCCTTTTACGAGCAGTACTTC
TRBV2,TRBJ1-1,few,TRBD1,CASSGQGNTEAFF,TGTGCCAGCAGTGGACAGGGTAATACTGAAGCTTTCTTT
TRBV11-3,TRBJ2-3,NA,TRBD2,CASSPGTSGTDTQYF,TGTGCCAGCAGCCCCGGGACTAGCGGCACAGATACGCAGTATTTT
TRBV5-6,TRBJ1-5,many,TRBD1,CASSPGQGDSNQPQHF,TGTGCCAGCAGCCCCGGACAGGGGGATAGCAATCAGCCCCAGCATTTT
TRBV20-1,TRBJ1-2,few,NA,CSASVGGLGYGYTF,TGCAGTGCATCCGTCGGGGGTCTGGGCTATGGCTACACCTTC
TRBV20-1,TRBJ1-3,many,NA,CSARVGAAGNTIYF,TGCAGTGCTAGAGTAGGGGCGGCTGGAAACACCATATATTTT
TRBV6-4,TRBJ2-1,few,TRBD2,CASSRTSGSNEQFF,TGTGCCAGCAGTCGAACTAGCGGATCCAATGAGCAGTTCTTC
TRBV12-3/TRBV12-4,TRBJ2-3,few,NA,CASSSHLPPHTQYF,TGTGCCAGCAGTTCCCACCTCCCACCGCATACGCAGTATTTT
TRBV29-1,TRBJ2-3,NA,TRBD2,CSAILAGEGNTQYF,TGCAGCGCCATACTAGCGGGGGAGGGAAATACGCAGTATTTT
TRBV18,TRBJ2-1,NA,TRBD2,CASSPLAGTSNEQFF,TGTGCCAGCTCACCATTAGCGGGAACCTCCAATGAGCAGTTCTTC
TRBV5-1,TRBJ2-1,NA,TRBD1,CASSLGYSGGTGYNEQFF,TGCGCCAGCAGCCTCGGCTACTCAGGGGGCACGGGGTACAATGAGCAGTTCTTC
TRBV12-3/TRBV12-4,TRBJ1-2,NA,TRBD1,CASRPTIGQVGTYGYTF,TGTGCCAGCAGACCGACTATAGGACAGGTGGGAACCTATGGCTACACCTTC
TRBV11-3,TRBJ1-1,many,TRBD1,CASSSAGTGTEAFF,TGTGCCAGCAGCTCGGCGGGGACAGGGACTGAAGCTTTCTTT
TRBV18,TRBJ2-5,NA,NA,CASSPPVGRETQYF,TGTGCCAGCTCACCACCCGTGGGACGGGAGACCCAGTACTTC
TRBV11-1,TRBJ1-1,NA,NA,CASSPSPGAPGETEAFF,TGTGCCAGCAGCCCCTCCCCAGGGGCGCCCGGGGAAACTGAAGCTTTCTTT
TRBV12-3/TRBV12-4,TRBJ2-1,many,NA,CASREGGGQVEQFF,TGTGCCAGCAGAGAAGGTGGGGGGCAGGTTGAGCAGTTCTTC
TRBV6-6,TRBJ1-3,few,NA,CASSANSDTIYF,TGTGCCAGCAGTGCGAATTCAGACACCATATATTTT
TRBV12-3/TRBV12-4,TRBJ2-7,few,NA,CASTATGRNSYEQYF,TGTGCCAGCACCGCGACGGGACGGAACTCCTACGAGCAGTACTTC
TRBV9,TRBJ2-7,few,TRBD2,CASSVVAGTYEQYF,TGTGCCAGCAGCGTAGTAGCGGGTACCTACGAGCAGTACTTC
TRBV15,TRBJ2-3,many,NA,CATKTGFGTDTQYF,TGTGCCACCAAGACAGGTTTCGGGACAGATACGCAGTATTTT
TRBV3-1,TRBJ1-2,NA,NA,CASSPSGGTNYGYTF,TGTGCCAGCAGCCCCTCGGGGGGGACTAACTATGGCTACACCTTC
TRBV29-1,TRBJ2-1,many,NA,CSVESTSYNEQFF,TGCAGCGTAGAGTCTACAAGCTACAATGAGCAGTTCTTC
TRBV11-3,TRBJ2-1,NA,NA,CASSLGGRYNEQFF,TGTGCCAGCAGCTTAGGGGGTCGTTACAATGAGCAGTTCTTC
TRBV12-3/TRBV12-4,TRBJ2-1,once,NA,CASSLDTNEQFF,TGTGCCAGCAGTTTGGACACCAATGAGCAGTTCTTC
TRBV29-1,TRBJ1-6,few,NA,CSTSGQTPVRYNSPLHF,TGCAGCACCAGTGGGCAGACCCCCGTTCGTTATAATTCACCCCTCCACTTT
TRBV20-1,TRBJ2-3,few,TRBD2,CSARSLSGGSTDTQYF,TGCAGTGCTAGATCACTGAGCGGGGGAAGCACAGATACGCAGTATTTT
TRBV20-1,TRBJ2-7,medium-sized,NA,CSAPQVGGLREQYF,TGCAGTGCCCCACAAGTGGGGGGTCTTCGCGAGCAGTACTTC
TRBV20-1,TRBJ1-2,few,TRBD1,CSARVLGQANYGYTF,TGCAGTGCTAGAGTCCTGGGACAGGCTAACTATGGCTACACCTTC
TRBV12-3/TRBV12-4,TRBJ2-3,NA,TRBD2,CASSNIAGSTDTQYF,TGTGCCAGCAGTAATATAGCGGGGAGCACAGATACGCAGTATTTT
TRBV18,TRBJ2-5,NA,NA,CASSPPSRRETQYF,TGTGCCAGCTCACCACCGAGCCGTCGAGAGACCCAGTACTTC
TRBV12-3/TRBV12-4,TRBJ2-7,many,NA,CASSFEGSEQYF,TGTGCCAGCAGTTTTGAGGGGAGCGAGCAGTACTTC
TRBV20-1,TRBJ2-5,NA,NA,CCARDFGLAGLQETQYF,TGCTGTGCTAGAGATTTCGGGCTAGCTGGGCTACAAGAGACCCAGTACTTC
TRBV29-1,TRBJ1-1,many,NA,CSAQHRGGGEAFF,TGCAGCGCCCAGCACCGAGGCGGGGGTGAAGCTTTCTTT
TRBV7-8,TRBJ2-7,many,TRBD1,CASSLAGTGGYEQYF,TGTGCCAGCAGCTTAGCCGGGACAGGGGGCTATGAGCAGTACTTC
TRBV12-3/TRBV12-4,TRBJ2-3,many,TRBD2,CASQTGGGVTQYF,TGTGCCAGCCAGACGGGGGGGGGAGTTACGCAGTATTTT
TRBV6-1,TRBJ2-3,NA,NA,CASRRTGQQDTQYF,TGTGCCAGCAGACGTACCGGACAGCAAGATACGCAGTATTTT
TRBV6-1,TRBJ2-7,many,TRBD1,CASRGQGAGTYEQYF,TGTGCCAGCAGGGGACAGGGGGCCGGAACCTACGAGCAGTACTTC
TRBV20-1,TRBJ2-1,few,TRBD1,CSAVDRLTNNEQFF,TGCAGTGCTGTGGACAGGTTGACCAACAATGAGCAGTTCTTC
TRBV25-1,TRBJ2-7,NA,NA,CASSEVQRPTYEQYF,TGTGCCAGCAGTGAAGTACAAAGACCCACCTACGAGCAGTACTTC
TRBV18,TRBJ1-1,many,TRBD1,CASGDRENTEAFF,TGTGCCAGCGGAGACAGGGAAAACACTGAAGCTTTCTTT
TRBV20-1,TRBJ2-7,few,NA,CSARGHRERFEQYF,TGCAGTGCTAGGGGTCACAGGGAGCGCTTTGAGCAGTACTTC